Listed below are T cell receptor beta chains from one sample, sequenced in a study of spatial heterogeneity in lung cancer. One entry per CDR3 protein, called by TCRdb with MiXCR from the 5' RACE reads. The sample holds 15,000 to 20,000 distinct CDR3 sequences; about 20% are singletons and the top ten take around 19%. The source was PBMCs, collected at surgery. All receptors derive from a female donor with early-stage non-small cell lung cancer. CDR3s include the opening cysteine and the closing phenylalanine or tryptophan. D genes are given only for firm matches. Clone sizes are given selectively: once, few, many, or a class where the clone is expanded.

cdr3_nt,cdr3_aa,d_call,v_call,clone_size,j_call
TGTGCCAGCAGCGATAGCGGAGGCCTTTACGAGCAGTACTTC,CASSDSGGLYEQYF,.,TRBV7-2,.,TRBJ2-7
TGTGCCAGCAGTCGGTGGACGAACACCGGGGAGCTGTTTTTT,CASSRWTNTGELFF,.,TRBV6-5,.,TRBJ2-2
TGCGCCAGCAGCCACCCCCTCGGTGAGCAGTTCTTC,CASSHPLGEQFF,.,TRBV4-1,medium-sized,TRBJ2-1
TGTGCCAGCAGCTTACAGGGACCCGCGACAGATACGCAGTATTTT,CASSLQGPATDTQYF,.,TRBV7-2,many,TRBJ2-3
TGTGCCAGCAGCGTACTAGCGGGCACAGATACGCAGTATTTT,CASSVLAGTDTQYF,TRBD2,TRBV7-2,many,TRBJ2-3
TGTGCCAGCAGTTTATCCCTAGAATTAGACTACAATGAGCAGTTCTTC,CASSLSLELDYNEQFF,.,TRBV27,many,TRBJ2-1
TGTGCCAGCGGGCGATTCGTGAACACTGAAGCTTTCTTT,CASGRFVNTEAFF,.,TRBV6-2/TRBV6-3,medium-sized,TRBJ1-1
TGTGCCAGCAGTCCACAGAGCGGTAGCTCCTACAATGAGCAGTTCTTC,CASSPQSGSSYNEQFF,.,TRBV28,many,TRBJ2-1
TGTGCCAGCAGTTTATTAGGGGGGCAGGGCTACACCTTC,CASSLLGGQGYTF,.,TRBV28,.,TRBJ1-2
TGTGCCAGCAGCCGGAAGACTAGCGGGAGAACAGATACGCAGTATTTT,CASSRKTSGRTDTQYF,TRBD2,TRBV7-2,many,TRBJ2-3
TGCGCCAGCAGCCAAGTGCGGGGGTTCACTGAAACTTTCTTT,CASSQVRGFTETFF,.,TRBV4-3,.,TRBJ1-1
TGTGCCAGCAGTACTGACTCGAATCAGCCCCAGCATTTT,CASSTDSNQPQHF,.,TRBV6-4,.,TRBJ1-5
TGCGCCAGCAGCCTAACAGCGTTTGACACCATATATTTT,CASSLTAFDTIYF,.,TRBV5-1,many,TRBJ1-3
TGTGCCACCAGCAGAGATCAAAAGAACACCGGGGAGCTGTTTTTT,CATSRDQKNTGELFF,.,TRBV15,many,TRBJ2-2
TGCAGCGTTACACCGGGACTAGCGGGAGTACCCCAGTACTTC,CSVTPGLAGVPQYF,TRBD2,TRBV29-1,many,TRBJ2-5
TGTGCCAGCAGTTACAGGGCAGGGGGCGTCAAAGCCGGGGAGCTGTTTTTT,CASSYRAGGVKAGELFF,TRBD1,TRBV6-5,many,TRBJ2-2
TGTGCCAGCAGCCCACCAAGACTGTGGAACACTGAAGCTTTCTTT,CASSPPRLWNTEAFF,.,TRBV6-2/TRBV6-3,many,TRBJ1-1
TGTGCCAGCAAACGGCAGCGCATGAACACTGAAGCTTTCTTT,CASKRQRMNTEAFF,.,TRBV6-5,many,TRBJ1-1
TGCGCCAGCAGCCAAAGCTCCCGGTCCTCCTACGAGCAGTACTTC,CASSQSSRSSYEQYF,.,TRBV4-3,.,TRBJ2-7
TGTGCCAGCTCAGAATACCGGGACAGGGGATACGAGCAGTACTTC,CASSEYRDRGYEQYF,TRBD1,TRBV18,few,TRBJ2-7
TGTGCCAGCAGCTTAGAATTGGGGGATCAGCAGTACTTC,CASSLELGDQQYF,.,TRBV7-2,many,TRBJ2-7
TGCAGTGCTAGAGAAGACAGCAATCAGCCCCAGCATTTT,CSAREDSNQPQHF,.,TRBV20-1,many,TRBJ1-5
TGTGCCAGCAGTCCACAGGGGACCCACACCGGGGAGCTGTTTTTT,CASSPQGTHTGELFF,TRBD1,TRBV7-9,once,TRBJ2-2
TGCAGTGCCGGACTAGCGGGAGGGTTGGACGAGCAGTACTTC,CSAGLAGGLDEQYF,TRBD2,TRBV20-1,many,TRBJ2-7
TGCGCCAGCAGCTTGGTCAAGGTCGCGGGGGGCACAGATACGCAGTATTTT,CASSLVKVAGGTDTQYF,TRBD2,TRBV5-1,many,TRBJ2-3
TGTGCCAGCAGTGACCACACCCGACCGGATACGCAGTATTTT,CASSDHTRPDTQYF,.,TRBV27,many,TRBJ2-3
TGTGCCAGCAGCTTAGGAGGTGCGGGAGTCAGCTATGAGCAGTTCTTC,CASSLGGAGVSYEQFF,TRBD2,TRBV7-8,medium-sized,TRBJ2-1
TGTGCCAGCAGCTTGGTCAGCGGAACCCCTCTGGGGTACTTC,CASSLVSGTPLGYF,.,TRBV5-6,many,TRBJ2-7
TGCAGCGTTGGGGTAGCGGGAGAATCAGATACGCAGTATTTT,CSVGVAGESDTQYF,TRBD2,TRBV29-1,.,TRBJ2-3
TGTGCCAGCAGCCACCCTCTAGCGGGAGTTACAGATACGCAGTATTTT,CASSHPLAGVTDTQYF,TRBD2,TRBV7-9,many,TRBJ2-3
TGTGCCAGCAGTGAATTTGGCCAAGAGACCCAGTACTTC,CASSEFGQETQYF,.,TRBV25-1,few,TRBJ2-5
TGTGCCAGCAGCGCCGGGGAGATCGCCCCCAGTGAGCAGTTCTTC,CASSAGEIAPSEQFF,.,TRBV2,many,TRBJ2-1
TGCGCCAGCCAGACGGGAACAGGGGGTTTTGTTTCGAGGGCCAACGTCCTGACTTTC,CASQTGTGGFVSRANVLTF,TRBD1,TRBV5-1,.,TRBJ2-6
TGTGCCATCAGTGCCGAATCCCGTGAAGCTTTCTTT,CAISAESREAFF,.,TRBV10-3,medium-sized,TRBJ1-1
TGTGCCAGCAGCCCGATACGACTAGCGGGACTACCTACGGAGCAGTACTTC,CASSPIRLAGLPTEQYF,TRBD2,TRBV11-2,many,TRBJ2-7
TGTGCCAGCAGTCCGGGGGCGCGGAACTATGGCTACACCTTC,CASSPGARNYGYTF,.,TRBV27,many,TRBJ1-2
TGTGCCACATCCGAGAATGGCCCCTCTAGGGCTGAGCAGTTCTTC,CATSENGPSRAEQFF,.,TRBV28,few,TRBJ2-1
TGCAGTGCTAGAGGGGGGGTTAGCAATCAGCCCCAGCATTTT,CSARGGVSNQPQHF,.,TRBV20-1,.,TRBJ1-5
TGTGCCAGCAGCTCGACTAGCGGCACAGATACGCAGTATTTT,CASSSTSGTDTQYF,TRBD2,TRBV7-3,once,TRBJ2-3
TGTGCCATCATGACTCCGGTGGAGAACACTGAAGCTTTCTTT,CAIMTPVENTEAFF,.,TRBV10-3,few,TRBJ1-1
TGTGCCACCAGCAGAGATCGGAACAGACTAGCGGCCCTCAATGAGCAGTTCTTC,CATSRDRNRLAALNEQFF,TRBD2,TRBV15,few,TRBJ2-1
TGTGCCAGCTCACCAGCAGGCACCGGGGAGCTGTTTTTT,CASSPAGTGELFF,.,TRBV18,medium-sized,TRBJ2-2
TGTGCCAGTAGTGCCGGACAGACCCCTGGGGGCAATCAGCCCCAGCATTTT,CASSAGQTPGGNQPQHF,.,TRBV19,medium-sized,TRBJ1-5
TGTGCCAGCAGCTTAGACTCAACGGGAAACACCATATATTTT,CASSLDSTGNTIYF,.,TRBV7-8,once,TRBJ1-3
TGTGCCAGCAGTTTCATACCGAAAGCGGCTGGCTACACCTTC,CASSFIPKAAGYTF,.,TRBV27,many,TRBJ1-2
TGCAGCGTTGAATGGCGGGAGGGCCCTTACAATGAGCAGTTCTTC,CSVEWREGPYNEQFF,TRBD2,TRBV29-1,many,TRBJ2-1
TGTGCCAGCAGGTATACTAGCGGGAGTTTCTACGAGCAGTACTTC,CASRYTSGSFYEQYF,TRBD2,TRBV28,medium-sized,TRBJ2-7
TGTGCCAGCTGCCCGAGGTGGCCTGGGGCCAACGTCCTGACTTTC,CASCPRWPGANVLTF,.,TRBV28,many,TRBJ2-6
TGCAGTGCCCCCGGGACTAGCGGTAACACCGGGGAGCTGTTTTTT,CSAPGTSGNTGELFF,TRBD2,TRBV20-1,many,TRBJ2-2
TGTGCCAGCAGCGTACTCCCCCCAGAGACCCAGTACTTC,CASSVLPPETQYF,.,TRBV9,.,TRBJ2-5
TGTGCCAGCAGCCCGCTACAGGGGAATCAGCCCCAGCATTTT,CASSPLQGNQPQHF,TRBD1,TRBV7-2,.,TRBJ1-5
TGTGCCAGCAGTCCCCGACAGAACAAGGCAACTGAAGCTTTCTTT,CASSPRQNKATEAFF,.,TRBV6-5,medium-sized,TRBJ1-1